This entry describes one T cell receptor beta chain. The data were produced by immunoSEQ multiplex PCR, yet TCRdb's version contains in-frame clones alone and is incomplete. The sample lists tens of thousands of clones, 90% to 95% occurring once. This entry is derived from a study of OX40 agonist ivuxolimab in advanced cancers. Germline assignment: CDR1 SEHNR and CDR2 FQNEAQ (reference sequence). The CDR3 length is 15 residues. V trimming: 3 bases; J trimming: 3 bases; junction bases outside the gene matches: 5. This chain joins TRBV7-9 and TRBJ2-3, with 8 bases lining up with TRBD2. The material was CD4+ or CD8+ T cells sorted from blood, obtained in a trial of the OX40 agonist ivuxolimab. This clonotype was obtained from an adult with an advanced solid tumor such as melanoma, head and neck, liver or kidney cancer. CDR3 DNA sequence: TGTGCCAGCAGCTTCATAAGCGGGAGTACAGATACGCAGTATTTT. It translates to CASSFISGSTDTQYF.